The clone carrying this TCR beta chain was picked up a small number of times. The target antigen is unknown. This specimen comes from a study of beta chain features in type 1 diabetes. The entirety of the isolated RNA underwent reverse transcription, so expressed TCRB transcripts were sequenced. An average of approximately 3.6 million reads was obtained for naive, central memory and regulatory T cell samples. The repertoire was sequenced with immunoSEQ multiplex PCR; TCRdb's copy has only in-frame clones and lacks some. Among hundreds of thousands of clones listed, 15% were seen once. Overall study findings and caveats: The study notes PCR might favor shorter templates equally in patients and controls.

The J segment lost 3 bases and the V segment lost 0 bases, leaving 1 base of the junction unmatched. The CDR3 loop spans 15 amino acids. Germline V gene sequence: CDR1 SGHTA, CDR2 FQGTGA. The sequence came from a young man in good health. The gene calls are TRBV7-3 and TRBJ1-4; 7 bases fit TRBD1. The sequenced sample consisted of naive CD4+ T cells from blood. The chain's CDR3 is CASSLTGQSNEKLFF. Written as DNA, the CDR3 is TGTGCCAGCAGCTTAACGGGACAGTCTAATGAAAAACTGTTTTTT.